This T cell receptor beta chain was sequenced for a study of Ad26.COV2.S vaccination and SARS-CoV-2 variants. The CDR3 is made up of 13 amino acids. Treatment denoted: about 20 received Ad26.COV2.S at low or high dose, single or two shots; roughly five received placebo; per-sample allocation not given. All samples were drawn on day 63, counting from the first vaccine or placebo injection. A Boston donor was an adult aged 18-55 years. Profiling relied on immunoSEQ multiplex PCR, and the TCRdb table lists in-frame clones only, not all of them. The sample includes about 400,000 clones, around nine tenths of them seen just once.

The TCR sequence derives from a person between 18 and 65 years old who received the Ad26.COV2.S COVID-19 vaccine or a placebo. The starting material was peripheral blood, obtained in a trial of Ad26.COV2.S vaccine versus placebo. This sequence joins TRBV21-1 and TRBJ1-5. TRBV21-1 is an annotated pseudogene. DNA of the CDR3: TGTGCCGTCCGATGGGGGGGCAATCAGCCCCAGCATTTT. This encodes CAVRWGGNQPQHF.